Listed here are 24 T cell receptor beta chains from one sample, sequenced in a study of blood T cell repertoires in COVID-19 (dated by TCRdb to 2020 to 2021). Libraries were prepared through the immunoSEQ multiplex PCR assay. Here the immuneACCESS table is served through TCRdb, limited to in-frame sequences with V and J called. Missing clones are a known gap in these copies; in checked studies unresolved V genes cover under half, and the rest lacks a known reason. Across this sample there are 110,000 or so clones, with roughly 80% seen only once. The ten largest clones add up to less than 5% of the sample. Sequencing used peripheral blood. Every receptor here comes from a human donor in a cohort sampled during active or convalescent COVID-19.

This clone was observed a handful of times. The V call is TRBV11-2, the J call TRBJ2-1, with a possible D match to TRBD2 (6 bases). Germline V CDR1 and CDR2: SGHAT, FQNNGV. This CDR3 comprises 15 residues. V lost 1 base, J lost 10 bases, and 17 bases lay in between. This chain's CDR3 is CASSLVGMGLLEQFF. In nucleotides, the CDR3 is TGTGCCAGCAGCTTAGTCGGGATGGGACTTCTAGAGCAGTTCTTC.

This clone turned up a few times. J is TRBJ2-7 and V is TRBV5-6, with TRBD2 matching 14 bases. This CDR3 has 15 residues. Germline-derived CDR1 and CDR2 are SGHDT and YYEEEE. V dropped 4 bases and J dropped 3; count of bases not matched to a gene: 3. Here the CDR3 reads CASSLGTSGSYEQYF. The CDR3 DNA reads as TGTGCCAGCAGCCTGGGGACTAGCGGGAGCTACGAGCAGTACTTC.

CDR3 residues: CASNRQNSPLHF. For the CDR3, the DNA is TGTGCCAGCAACAGACAAAATTCACCCCTCCACTTT. The chain employs TRBV2 and TRBJ1-6, with unresolved D. This CDR3 contains 12 residues. V lost 7 bases and J 7 bases, leaving 8 bases between the germline ends. Germline V gives CDR1 SNHLY, CDR2 FYNNEI.

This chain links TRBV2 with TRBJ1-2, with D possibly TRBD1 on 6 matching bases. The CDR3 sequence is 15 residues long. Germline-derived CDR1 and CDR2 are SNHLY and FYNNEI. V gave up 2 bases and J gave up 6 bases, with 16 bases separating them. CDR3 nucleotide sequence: TGTGCCAGCAGTGAATGGGACACCCGTGCCAATGGCTACACCTTC. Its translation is CASSEWDTRANGYTF.

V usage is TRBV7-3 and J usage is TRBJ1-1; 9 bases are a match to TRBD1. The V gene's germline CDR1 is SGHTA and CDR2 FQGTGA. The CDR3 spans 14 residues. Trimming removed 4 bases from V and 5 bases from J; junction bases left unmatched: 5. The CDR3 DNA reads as TGTGCCAGCAGCTCGGGACAGGGTGAGACTGAAGCTTTCTTT. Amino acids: CASSSGQGETEAFF.

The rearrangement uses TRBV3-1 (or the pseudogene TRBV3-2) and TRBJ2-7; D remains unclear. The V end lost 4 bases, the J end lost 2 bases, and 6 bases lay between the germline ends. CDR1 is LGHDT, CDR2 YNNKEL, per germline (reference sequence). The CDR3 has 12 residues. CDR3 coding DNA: TGTGCCAGCAGCCCCACTACCTACGAGCAGTACTTC. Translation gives CASSPTTYEQYF.

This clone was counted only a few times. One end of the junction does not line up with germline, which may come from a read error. CDR3 residues: CASSLDATDSRLNSGELFF. The CDR3 bases are TGTGCCAGCAGCTTAGATGCGACGGACAGTCGCCTGAACTCCGGGGAGCTGTTTTTT. The rearrangement uses TRBV11-2 and TRBJ2-2, with a tentative D call TRBD1 (6 bases). The CDR3 consists of 19 residues. Germline V CDR1 and CDR2: SGHAT, FQNNGV.

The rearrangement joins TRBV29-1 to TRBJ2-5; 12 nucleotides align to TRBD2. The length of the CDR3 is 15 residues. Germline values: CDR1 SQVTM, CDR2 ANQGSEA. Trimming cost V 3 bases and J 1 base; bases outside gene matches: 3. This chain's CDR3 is CSVESLAGGQETQYF. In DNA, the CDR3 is TGCAGCGTTGAGTCACTAGCGGGGGGCCAAGAGACCCAGTACTTC.

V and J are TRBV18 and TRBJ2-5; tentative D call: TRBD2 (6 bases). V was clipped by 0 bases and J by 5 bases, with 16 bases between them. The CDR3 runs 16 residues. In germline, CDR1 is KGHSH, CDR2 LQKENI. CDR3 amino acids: CASSPPALAVGETQYF. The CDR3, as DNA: TGTGCCAGCTCACCACCGGCACTAGCTGTTGGGGAGACCCAGTACTTC. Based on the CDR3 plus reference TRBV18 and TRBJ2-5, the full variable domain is NAGVMQNPRHLVRRRGQEARLRCSPMKGHSHVYWYRQLPEEGLKFMVYLQKENIIDESGMPKERFSAEFPKEGPSILRIQQVVRGDSAAYFCASSPPALAVGETQYFGPGTRLLVL.

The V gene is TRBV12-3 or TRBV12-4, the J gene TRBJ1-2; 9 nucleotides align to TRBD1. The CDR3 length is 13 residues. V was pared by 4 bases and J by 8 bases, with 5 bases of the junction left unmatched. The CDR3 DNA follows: TGTGCCAGCAGTTACAGGGGGCAAGGAGGCTACACCTTC. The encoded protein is CASSYRGQGGYTF.

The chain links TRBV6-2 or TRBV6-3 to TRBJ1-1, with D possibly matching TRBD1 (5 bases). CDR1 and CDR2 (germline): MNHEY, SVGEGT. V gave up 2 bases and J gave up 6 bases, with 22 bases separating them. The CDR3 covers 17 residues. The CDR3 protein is CASSYNPEVGGRAEAFF. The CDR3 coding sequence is TGTGCCAGCAGTTACAACCCCGAGGTGGGGGGGAGAGCTGAAGCTTTCTTT.

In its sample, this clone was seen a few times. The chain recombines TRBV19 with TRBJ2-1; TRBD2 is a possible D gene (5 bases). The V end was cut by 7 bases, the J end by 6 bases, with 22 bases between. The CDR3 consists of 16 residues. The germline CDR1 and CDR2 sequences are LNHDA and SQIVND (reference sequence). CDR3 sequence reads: CASTVSGWGLSNEQFF. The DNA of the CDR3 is TGTGCCAGTACAGTCTCGGGGTGGGGTCTCTCCAATGAGCAGTTCTTC.

The CDR3 sequence: CASSTRVEEKLFF. The CDR3 DNA follows: TGTGCCAGTAGTACTCGGGTCGAAGAAAAACTGTTTTTT. V is TRBV19 and J is TRBJ1-4; D is undetermined. The germline CDR1 and CDR2 sequences are LNHDA and SQIVND (reference sequence). Trimming stripped 4 bases from V and 8 bases from J, with 11 bases between. This CDR3 is 13 amino acids long.

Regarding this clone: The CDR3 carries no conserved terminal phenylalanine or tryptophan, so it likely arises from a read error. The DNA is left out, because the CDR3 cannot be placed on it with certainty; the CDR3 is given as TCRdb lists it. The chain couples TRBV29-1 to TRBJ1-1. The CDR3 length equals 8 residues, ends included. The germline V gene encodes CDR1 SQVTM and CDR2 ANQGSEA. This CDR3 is CSVGEVGD.

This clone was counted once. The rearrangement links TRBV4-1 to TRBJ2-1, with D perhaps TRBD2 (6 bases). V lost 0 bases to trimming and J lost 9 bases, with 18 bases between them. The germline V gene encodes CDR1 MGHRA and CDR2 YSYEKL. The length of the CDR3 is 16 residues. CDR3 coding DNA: TGCGCCAGCAGCCAAGAGGTACCGGGAGCTAGGGGTGAGCAGTTCTTC. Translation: CASSQEVPGARGEQFF.

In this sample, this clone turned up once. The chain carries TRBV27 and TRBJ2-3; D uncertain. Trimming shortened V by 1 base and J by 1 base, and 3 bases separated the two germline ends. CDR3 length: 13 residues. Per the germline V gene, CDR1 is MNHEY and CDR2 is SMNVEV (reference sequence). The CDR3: CASSLFGTDTQYF. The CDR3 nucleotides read TGTGCCAGCAGTTTATTCGGCACAGATACGCAGTATTTT.

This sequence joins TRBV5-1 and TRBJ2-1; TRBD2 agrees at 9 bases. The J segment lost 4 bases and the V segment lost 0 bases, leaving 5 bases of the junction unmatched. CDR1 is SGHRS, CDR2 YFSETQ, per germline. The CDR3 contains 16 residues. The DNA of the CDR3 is TGCGCCAGCAGCTTGGAAGGAGCGGGGGGATACAATGAGCAGTTCTTC. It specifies CASSLEGAGGYNEQFF.

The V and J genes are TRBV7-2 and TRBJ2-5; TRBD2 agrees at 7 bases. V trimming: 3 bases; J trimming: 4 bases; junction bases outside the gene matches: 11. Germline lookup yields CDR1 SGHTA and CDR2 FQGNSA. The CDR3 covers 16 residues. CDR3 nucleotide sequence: TGTGCCAGCAGCTTCCCTCGGGCGGGAGCTGCAGAGACCCAGTACTTC. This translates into CASSFPRAGAAETQYF.

The DNA of the CDR3 is TGTGCCAGTAGTTTCCGGGACAGGGTGGTTGGCGGCTACACCTTC. Translating gives CASSFRDRVVGGYTF. The V gene is TRBV19, the J gene TRBJ1-2, with 9 bases that match TRBD1. Germline CDR1 reads LNHDA; CDR2 reads SQIVND (reference sequence). J gave up 8 bases and V 5 bases, and 12 bases lay outside the gene matches. There are 15 residues in the CDR3.

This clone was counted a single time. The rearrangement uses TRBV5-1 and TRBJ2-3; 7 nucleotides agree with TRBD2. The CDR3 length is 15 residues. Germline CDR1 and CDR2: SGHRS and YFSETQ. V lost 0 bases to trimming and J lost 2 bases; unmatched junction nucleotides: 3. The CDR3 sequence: CASSLVRGSTDTQYF. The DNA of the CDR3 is TGCGCCAGCAGCTTGGTGCGGGGGTCCACAGATACGCAGTATTTT.

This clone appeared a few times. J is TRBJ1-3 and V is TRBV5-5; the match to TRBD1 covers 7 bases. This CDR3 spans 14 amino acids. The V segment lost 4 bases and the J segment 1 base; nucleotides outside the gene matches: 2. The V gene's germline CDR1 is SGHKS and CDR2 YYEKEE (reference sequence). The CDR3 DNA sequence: TGTGCCAGCAGCGGGGGACAGTCTGGAAACACCATATATTTT. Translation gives CASSGGQSGNTIYF.

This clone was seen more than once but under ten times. CDR3 sequence: CASSQDNYGMSTDTQYF. CDR3 DNA: TGTGCCAGCAGCCAAGATAATTACGGGATGAGCACAGATACGCAGTATTTT. The V call is TRBV4-2, the J call TRBJ2-3, with a weak D call TRBD2 (5 bases). There are 17 residues in the CDR3. The V gene lost 0 bases and the J gene lost 0 bases, with 13 bases spanning the gap. Germline V CDR1 and CDR2: LGHNA, YNFKEQ.

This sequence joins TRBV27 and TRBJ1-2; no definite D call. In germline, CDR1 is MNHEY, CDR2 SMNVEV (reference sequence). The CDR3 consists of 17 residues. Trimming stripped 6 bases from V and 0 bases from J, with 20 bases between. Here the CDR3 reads CASSPLAPGRANYGYTF. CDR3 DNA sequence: TGTGCCAGCAGCCCCCTTGCACCTGGGAGAGCTAACTATGGCTACACCTTC.

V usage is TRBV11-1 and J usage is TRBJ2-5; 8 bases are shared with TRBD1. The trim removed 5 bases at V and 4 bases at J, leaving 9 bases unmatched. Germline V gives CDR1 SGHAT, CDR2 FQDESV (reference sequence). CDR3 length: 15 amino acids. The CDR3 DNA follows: TGTGCCAGCAGCCGTGGACAGGGAGACGGAGAGACCCAGTACTTC. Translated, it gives CASSRGQGDGETQYF.